This passage covers 9 T cell receptor beta chains from one sample sequenced in a study of T cell repertoires in cytomegalovirus infection. MiXCR, run by TCRdb on the reads, gives a single entry per CDR3 protein. The profile shows approximately 500,000 distinct CDR3 sequences, less than 30% of them singletons. The sample was PBMCs. These receptors were collected from a human donor in good health (CMV status not recorded). Some clones in this sample may be carry-over from other donors' samples.

V is TRBV7-9 and J is TRBJ1-5; tentative D call: TRBD1 (5 bases). The length of the CDR3 is 12 residues. V was clipped by 4 bases and J by 7 bases, with 8 bases between them. Germline loops: CDR1 SEHNR, CDR2 FQNEAQ (reference sequence). In DNA, the CDR3 is TGTGCCAGCAGCTCGGGGGTGCAGCCCCAGCATTTT. It translates to CASSSGVQPQHF.

The chain is built from TRBV6-2 or TRBV6-3 and TRBJ1-2; D is unresolved. This CDR3 comprises 14 residues. Germline V gene data show CDR1 as MNHEY and CDR2 as SVGEGT. Trimming shortened V by 1 base and J by 4 bases, and 10 bases separated the two germline ends. CDR3 sequence reads: CASSYYGIPYGYTF. For the CDR3, the DNA is TGTGCCAGCAGTTACTATGGGATCCCCTATGGCTACACCTTC.

The chain links TRBV28 to TRBJ2-1; D might be TRBD1 (5 bases). CDR1 is MDHEN and CDR2 is SYDVKM in the germline V gene. The V and J ends lost 6 bases and 3 bases respectively, with 18 bases between them. The CDR3 loop spans 16 amino acids. The CDR3, as DNA: TGTGCCAGCAGCTCTCCGGGCCGACAGCGCTACAATGAGCAGTTCTTC. Its protein product is CASSSPGRQRYNEQFF.

In this sample, this clonotype turned up many times. V gene TRBV27 combines with J gene TRBJ2-1; D is perhaps TRBD1 or TRBD2 (6 bases each). Trimming removed 5 bases at V and 0 bases at J, with 11 bases between. The CDR3 runs to 15 residues. Germline CDR1 MNHEY, CDR2 SMNVEV (reference sequence). As DNA, the CDR3 is TGTGCCAGCAGTCTAGGGGGGTTCTCCTACAATGAGCAGTTCTTC. This encodes CASSLGGFSYNEQFF.

V and J are TRBV24-1 and TRBJ2-7; TRBD1 matches 8 bases. V gave up 2 bases and J gave up 0 bases; unmatched junction bases: 11. The V gene's germline CDR1 is KGHDR and CDR2 SFDVKD. The CDR3 is 18 residues long. The CDR3 DNA reads TGTGCCACCAGTGATTCCCACCAGGGACAGGAAAGCTCCTACGAGCAGTACGTC. It specifies CATSDSHQGQESSYEQYV.

This clonotype was recorded a few times. This chain connects TRBV6-2 or TRBV6-3 to TRBJ2-1; TRBD2 aligns across 9 bases. CDR1 and CDR2 (germline): MNHEY, SVGEGT. The CDR3 spans 17 residues. Trimming cost V 0 bases and J 1 base; bases outside gene matches: 4. Here the CDR3 reads CASSYSLAGRSYNEQFF. CDR3 in DNA: TGTGCCAGCAGTTACTCCCTAGCGGGAAGATCCTACAATGAGCAGTTCTTC.

This clonotype was seen only a few times. The genes are TRBV7-2 and TRBJ2-7; perhaps TRBD2 as D (6 bases). The germline V gene encodes CDR1 SGHTA and CDR2 FQGNSA. V gave up 4 bases and J gave up 9 bases, with 16 bases separating them. This CDR3 comprises 13 residues. Written as DNA, the CDR3 is TGTGCCAGCAGCTCCGCGGCGGGATGGGGGCAGTACTTC. It is translated as CASSSAAGWGQYF. Full variable domain (remainder filled in from reference TRBV7-2 and TRBJ2-7): GAGVSQSPSNKVTEKGKDVELRCDPISGHTALYWYRQSLGQGLEFLIYFQGNSAPDKSGLPSDRFSAERTGGSVSTLTIQRTQQEDSAVYLCASSSAAGWGQYFGPGTRLTVT.

The chain combines TRBV7-9 with TRBJ2-1, with D perhaps TRBD2 (6 bases). With 4 bases removed from V and 8 bases from J, the gap between germline ends came to 15 bases. Germline lookup yields CDR1 SEHNR and CDR2 FQNEAQ (reference sequence). The CDR3 is 14 residues long. The CDR3 coding sequence is TGTGCCAGCAGCTCGGGGGAGGTTTGGTATGAGCAGTTCTTC. Amino acid sequence: CASSSGEVWYEQFF.

This clonotype has ten or more counts. This chain uses TRBV7-2 with TRBJ2-7; D unclear. There are 15 residues in the CDR3. The germline V gene encodes CDR1 SGHTA and CDR2 FQGNSA. V gave up 1 base and J gave up 1 base, with 11 bases separating them. The CDR3 is CASSLGSGKSYEQYV. The CDR3 DNA follows: TGTGCCAGCAGCTTAGGTTCGGGCAAGTCCTACGAGCAGTACGTC.